These T cell receptor beta chains were read from a single sample in a study of control samples from healthy donors and cancer patients. Libraries were prepared by immunoSEQ multiplex PCR; TCRdb keeps only in-frame clonotypes and omits some of them. The sample holds 150,000 or so clones; over 85% are singletons and the top ten take around 6.1%. Material: blood. The receptors were gathered from a middle-aged man in good health. Each CDR3 is given with its conserved first and last residue. Fields, in order: V gene, clone size, D gene, J gene, CDR3 protein, CDR3 DNA. A D gene is named only where the DNA matches it firmly. A clone size is listed for some rows: how often the clone was seen (once, few, many), or a class if it is expanded.

v_call: TRBV7-7; clone_size: -; d_call: TRBD1; j_call: TRBJ1-6; cdr3_aa: CASSLTGRGLIERALHF; cdr3_nt: TGTGCCAGCAGCTTAACTGGCAGGGGGCTGATAGAGCGGGCCCTCCACTTT
v_call: TRBV7-9; clone_size: -; d_call: -; j_call: TRBJ2-2; cdr3_aa: CASSLAGAGELFF; cdr3_nt: TGTGCCAGCAGCTTAGCAGGGGCCGGGGAGCTGTTTTTT
v_call: TRBV28; clone_size: -; d_call: TRBD1; j_call: TRBJ1-3; cdr3_aa: CASSPPGAGGAAYPGNTIYF; cdr3_nt: TGTGCCAGCAGCCCTCCGGGGGCAGGGGGCGCAGCCTACCCTGGAAACACCATATATTTT
v_call: TRBV11-2; clone_size: -; d_call: -; j_call: TRBJ2-7; cdr3_aa: CASSLGTSYEQYF; cdr3_nt: TGTGCCAGCAGCCTCGGGACGTCCTACGAGCAGTACTTC
v_call: TRBV18; clone_size: once; d_call: -; j_call: TRBJ1-5; cdr3_aa: CASSPVGQRPQHF; cdr3_nt: TGTGCCAGCTCACCGGTTGGACAACGGCCCCAGCATTTT
v_call: TRBV18; clone_size: -; d_call: TRBD1; j_call: TRBJ1-5; cdr3_aa: CASSPNRGEPQHF; cdr3_nt: TGTGCCAGCTCACCGAACAGGGGAGAGCCCCAGCATTTT
v_call: TRBV28; clone_size: -; d_call: -; j_call: TRBJ1-2; cdr3_aa: CATVGVGYTF; cdr3_nt: TGTGCCACCGTAGGGGTAGGCTACACCTTC
v_call: TRBV12-3/TRBV12-4; clone_size: -; d_call: -; j_call: TRBJ1-2; cdr3_aa: CASRWGVYGYTF; cdr3_nt: TGTGCCAGCAGATGGGGGGTCTATGGCTACACCTTC
v_call: TRBV4-1; clone_size: -; d_call: -; j_call: TRBJ1-5; cdr3_aa: CASSQESTAEQPQHF; cdr3_nt: TGCGCCAGCAGCCAAGAGTCCACCGCGGAACAGCCCCAGCATTTT
v_call: TRBV19; clone_size: -; d_call: TRBD1; j_call: TRBJ1-5; cdr3_aa: CASSPRGDLSNQPQHF; cdr3_nt: TGTGCCAGTAGTCCCAGGGGGGACCTTTCCAATCAGCCCCAGCATTTT
v_call: TRBV7-2; clone_size: -; d_call: -; j_call: TRBJ2-1; cdr3_aa: CASSLGSQQFF; cdr3_nt: TGTGCCAGCAGCTTAGGCAGCCAGCAGTTCTTC
v_call: TRBV5-4; clone_size: -; d_call: -; j_call: TRBJ2-3; cdr3_aa: CASSPTALASTQYF; cdr3_nt: TGTGCCAGCAGCCCCACCGCCCTAGCATCTACGCAGTATTTT
v_call: TRBV30; clone_size: -; d_call: -; j_call: TRBJ1-3; cdr3_aa: CAWSTGNTIYF; cdr3_nt: TGTGCCTGGAGTACTGGAAACACCATATATTTT
v_call: TRBV2; clone_size: -; d_call: -; j_call: TRBJ2-1; cdr3_aa: CASTLGLVSEEQFF; cdr3_nt: TGTGCCAGCACTTTGGGCCTAGTATCTGAAGAGCAGTTCTTC
v_call: TRBV4-1; clone_size: -; d_call: TRBD1; j_call: TRBJ1-3; cdr3_aa: CASSQPRTGTRNTIYF; cdr3_nt: TGCGCCAGCAGCCAACCCCGGACAGGGACCAGAAACACCATATATTTT
v_call: TRBV9; clone_size: -; d_call: TRBD1; j_call: TRBJ1-4; cdr3_aa: CASSVVGTGGELFF; cdr3_nt: TGTGCCAGCAGCGTAGTCGGGACAGGGGGTGAACTGTTTTTT
v_call: TRBV24-1; clone_size: -; d_call: TRBD1; j_call: TRBJ1-2; cdr3_aa: CATSDLGQGGNYGYTF; cdr3_nt: TGTGCCACCAGTGATTTGGGACAGGGGGGGAACTATGGCTACACCTTC
v_call: TRBV6-5; clone_size: -; d_call: -; j_call: TRBJ1-1; cdr3_aa: CASSYVFGTPGTEAFF; cdr3_nt: TGTGCCAGCAGTTACGTTTTCGGGACCCCAGGAACCGAAGCCTTCTTT
v_call: TRBV7-2; clone_size: -; d_call: -; j_call: TRBJ1-1; cdr3_aa: CASSLDSGSGTEAFF; cdr3_nt: TGTGCCAGCAGCTTAGATTCAGGGTCTGGCACTGAAGCTTTCTTT
v_call: TRBV27; clone_size: -; d_call: -; j_call: TRBJ1-2; cdr3_aa: CASSSSRQGDYGYTF; cdr3_nt: TGTGCCAGCAGTTCTTCTCGGCAGGGCGACTATGGCTACACCTTC
v_call: TRBV29-1; clone_size: -; d_call: TRBD1; j_call: TRBJ2-3; cdr3_aa: CSVRGRATDTQYF; cdr3_nt: TGCAGCGTCAGGGGGCGCGCGACAGATACGCAGTATTTT
v_call: TRBV24-1; clone_size: -; d_call: -; j_call: TRBJ1-6; cdr3_aa: CATSDGTGISPLHF; cdr3_nt: TGTGCCACCAGTGATGGGACCGGAATTTCACCCCTCCACTTT
v_call: TRBV28; clone_size: -; d_call: -; j_call: TRBJ1-2; cdr3_aa: CASSLDARGYTF; cdr3_nt: TGTGCCAGCAGTTTAGACGCTCGGGGCTACACCTTC
v_call: TRBV4-3; clone_size: -; d_call: TRBD1; j_call: TRBJ1-5; cdr3_aa: CASSPDRARNQPQHF; cdr3_nt: TGCGCCAGCAGCCCCGACAGGGCCCGCAATCAGCCCCAGCATTTT
v_call: TRBV28; clone_size: once; d_call: -; j_call: TRBJ1-5; cdr3_aa: CASSLLSFGRNSNQPQHF; cdr3_nt: TGTGCCAGCAGTTTACTTTCTTTCGGGCGGAATAGCAATCAGCCCCAGCATTTT
v_call: TRBV4-3; clone_size: -; d_call: -; j_call: TRBJ1-1; cdr3_aa: CASSQVQGGGKPEAFF; cdr3_nt: TGCGCCAGCAGCCAAGTACAGGGTGGGGGTAAGCCTGAAGCTTTCTTT
v_call: TRBV27; clone_size: once; d_call: -; j_call: TRBJ2-1; cdr3_aa: CASSLMGSNEQFF; cdr3_nt: TGTGCCAGCAGTTTAATGGGGAGCAATGAGCAGTTCTTC
v_call: TRBV3-1/TRBV3-2; clone_size: -; d_call: TRBD1; j_call: TRBJ1-1; cdr3_aa: CASSWGQALTEAFF; cdr3_nt: TGTGCCAGCAGCTGGGGACAGGCTCTCACTGAAGCTTTCTTT
v_call: TRBV7-8; clone_size: -; d_call: TRBD1; j_call: TRBJ1-6; cdr3_aa: CASSKGQDNSPLHF; cdr3_nt: TGTGCCAGCAGCAAAGGACAGGATAATTCACCCCTCCACTTT
v_call: TRBV13; clone_size: once; d_call: TRBD1; j_call: TRBJ1-1; cdr3_aa: CASSPRTGGGTEAFF; cdr3_nt: TGTGCCAGCAGCCCCCGGACAGGGGGTGGCACTGAAGCTTTCTTT
v_call: TRBV27; clone_size: once; d_call: -; j_call: TRBJ1-1; cdr3_aa: CASSPPGGLNTEAFF; cdr3_nt: TGTGCCAGCAGTCCCCCCGGAGGATTGAACACTGAAGCTTTCTTT
v_call: TRBV6-5; clone_size: -; d_call: TRBD1; j_call: TRBJ1-1; cdr3_aa: CASRTDRAEAFF; cdr3_nt: TGTGCCAGCAGGACGGACAGGGCTGAAGCTTTCTTT
v_call: TRBV6-1; clone_size: -; d_call: TRBD1; j_call: TRBJ1-2; cdr3_aa: CASSETDREDGYTF; cdr3_nt: TGTGCCAGCAGTGAAACGGACAGGGAGGATGGCTACACCTTC
v_call: TRBV12-3/TRBV12-4; clone_size: once; d_call: -; j_call: TRBJ1-1; cdr3_aa: CASSRQVSSEAFF; cdr3_nt: TGTGCCAGCAGCCGACAGGTCTCCTCTGAAGCTTTCTTT
v_call: TRBV19; clone_size: -; d_call: TRBD1; j_call: TRBJ1-6; cdr3_aa: CASSISGQAASPLHF; cdr3_nt: TGTGCCAGTAGTATCTCGGGACAGGCGGCTTCACCCCTCCACTTT
v_call: TRBV5-6; clone_size: -; d_call: -; j_call: TRBJ1-1; cdr3_aa: CASSLGDGMNTEAFF; cdr3_nt: TGTGCCAGCAGCTTGGGGGACGGCATGAACACTGAAGCTTTCTTT
v_call: TRBV2; clone_size: -; d_call: -; j_call: TRBJ1-1; cdr3_aa: CASSDLASGQPAFF; cdr3_nt: TGTGCCAGCAGTGATTTGGCCTCGGGCCAGCCAGCTTTCTTT
v_call: TRBV24-1; clone_size: -; d_call: -; j_call: TRBJ2-3; cdr3_aa: CATQNQAGELTDTQYF; cdr3_nt: TGTGCCACTCAGAACCAGGCAGGGGAGTTGACAGATACGCAGTATTTT
v_call: TRBV5-1; clone_size: -; d_call: TRBD1; j_call: TRBJ1-6; cdr3_aa: CASSLGTGTRKSPLHF; cdr3_nt: TGCGCCAGCAGCTTGGGGACAGGGACCAGGAAGTCACCCCTCCACTTT
v_call: TRBV19; clone_size: once; d_call: -; j_call: TRBJ1-1; cdr3_aa: CASSTSFFDSEAFF; cdr3_nt: TGTGCCAGTAGTACCTCTTTTTTCGACTCAGAAGCTTTCTTT
v_call: TRBV2; clone_size: -; d_call: TRBD1; j_call: TRBJ1-5; cdr3_aa: CASSGTGGDQPQHF; cdr3_nt: TGTGCCAGCAGTGGGACAGGGGGCGATCAGCCCCAGCATTTT
v_call: TRBV25-1; clone_size: -; d_call: -; j_call: TRBJ1-6; cdr3_aa: CASSDGQISSYNSPLHF; cdr3_nt: TGTGCCAGCAGTGACGGACAGATAAGCTCCTATAATTCACCCCTCCACTTT
v_call: TRBV6-2/TRBV6-3; clone_size: -; d_call: -; j_call: TRBJ1-6; cdr3_aa: CASSYLNSPLHF; cdr3_nt: TGTGCCAGCAGTTACTTGAATTCACCCCTCCACTTT
v_call: TRBV6-2/TRBV6-3; clone_size: -; d_call: -; j_call: TRBJ1-1; cdr3_aa: CASSYKRTGPWNTEAFF; cdr3_nt: TGTGCCAGCAGTTACAAGAGAACAGGGCCCTGGAACACTGAAGCTTTCTTT
v_call: TRBV6-1; clone_size: -; d_call: -; j_call: TRBJ1-1; cdr3_aa: CASSEFYTGNTEAFF; cdr3_nt: TGTGCCAGCAGTGAATTTTATACTGGGAACACTGAAGCTTTCTTT
v_call: TRBV20-1; clone_size: -; d_call: -; j_call: TRBJ1-1; cdr3_aa: CSASPLNTEAFF; cdr3_nt: TGCAGTGCTAGTCCCCTGAACACTGAAGCTTTCTTT
v_call: TRBV7-9; clone_size: -; d_call: TRBD1; j_call: TRBJ2-6; cdr3_aa: CASSSLGQGRANVLTF; cdr3_nt: TGTGCCAGCAGCTCACTCGGACAGGGTAGGGCCAACGTCCTGACTTTC